The 15 T cell receptor beta chains presented below share a single source sample, sequenced in a study of CD8+ T cells in alopecia areata. After isolation, RNA underwent reverse transcription to generate cDNA as the sequencing template. Sequencing was performed with immunoSEQ multiplex PCR; in TCRdb, only in-frame clones are kept and a portion is missing. The sample contains about 180,000 clones, approximately 51% of which appear only once. Described treatment: oral pan-JAK inhibitor, 5-10 mg twice daily. The input for sequencing was CD8+ T cells sorted from blood, taken at week 52, from a patient treated with tofacitinib. Receptors were obtained from a human donor with alopecia areata.

The rearrangement links TRBV19 to TRBJ2-2, with TRBD1 as a possible D gene (5 bases). This CDR3 region has 12 residues. Germline V CDR1 and CDR2: LNHDA, SQIVND (reference sequence). Deletions cut 6 bases from V and 9 bases from J, with 11 bases between. The chain's CDR3 is CASRAEDRELFF. In nucleotides, the CDR3 is TGTGCCAGTAGAGCCGAGGACAGGGAGCTGTTTTTT.

The chain links TRBV29-1 to TRBJ1-3; D is ambiguous. Trimming removed 1 base at V and 2 bases at J, with 9 bases between. There are 14 residues in the CDR3. Germline CDR1 is SQVTM and CDR2 is ANQGSEA. The DNA for the CDR3 is TGCAGCGTTGAAGGAGCAGGAGCTGGAAACACCATATATTTT. Its protein is CSVEGAGAGNTIYF. The full variable domain, rest sourced from reference TRBV29-1 and TRBJ1-3, is SAVISQKPSRDICQRGTSLTIQCQVDSQVTMMFWYRQQPGQSLTLIATANQGSEATYESGFVIDKFPISRPNLTFSTLTVSNMSPEDSSIYLCSVEGAGAGNTIYFGEGSWLTVV.

This chain connects TRBV7-9 to TRBJ2-7, with D possibly TRBD2 on 5 matching bases. V was pared by 1 base and J by 6 bases, with 10 bases between. CDR3 length: 13 amino acids. The V gene's germline CDR1 is SEHNR and CDR2 FQNEAQ (reference sequence). CDR3 protein: CASSLVEGAEQYF. Here the CDR3 DNA reads TGTGCCAGCAGCTTAGTTGAGGGCGCCGAGCAGTACTTC.

J is TRBJ1-1 and V is TRBV27, with unresolved D. The germline V gene encodes CDR1 MNHEY and CDR2 SMNVEV (reference sequence). V was pared by 6 bases and J by 1 base, with 6 bases between. The CDR3 has 12 residues. CDR3 DNA sequence: TGTGCCAGCAGAACGGGGAACACTGAAGCTTTCTTT. Amino acid sequence: CASRTGNTEAFF.

The chain joins TRBV29-1 to TRBJ1-2; 10 nucleotides line up with TRBD1. The length of the CDR3 is 14 residues. With 7 bases clipped from V and 3 bases from J, the junction kept 8 bases outside the gene matches. Germline CDR1 reads SQVTM; CDR2 reads ANQGSEA. DNA of the CDR3: TGCAGCGCTCGGACAGGGGGAACCTACTATGGCTACACCTTC. Amino acid sequence: CSARTGGTYYGYTF.

CDR3 DNA: TGCAGCGTTGAGGGTCTAGCAGCGGATACGCAGTATTTT. Residues: CSVEGLAADTQYF. The chain is built from TRBV29-1 and TRBJ2-3; D perhaps matches TRBD2 (5 bases). Germline CDR1 SQVTM, CDR2 ANQGSEA. This CDR3 has 13 residues. The V and J ends lost 3 bases and 6 bases respectively, with 13 bases between them.

The gene calls are TRBV29-1 and TRBJ2-5; TRBD2 aligns across 9 bases. This CDR3 has 14 amino acids. Unmatched junction bases numbered 6, after V lost 2 bases and J lost 5 bases. CDR1 is SQVTM, CDR2 ANQGSEA, per germline. This chain's CDR3 is CSVEMRGGRETQYF. Written as DNA, the CDR3 is TGCAGCGTTGAAATGCGGGGGGGCCGTGAGACCCAGTACTTC.

This chain uses TRBV27 with TRBJ2-7, with D perhaps matching TRBD1 or TRBD2 (5 bases each). The CDR3 is 13 residues long. In germline, CDR1 is MNHEY, CDR2 SMNVEV (reference sequence). V lost 2 bases, J lost 2 bases, and 7 bases lay in between. The CDR3 region has the DNA TGTGCCAGCAGTTTAGGGGACGCCTACGAGCAGTACTTC. This sequence encodes CASSLGDAYEQYF.

V and J are TRBV27 and TRBJ1-2; 7 bases align to TRBD1. The junction had 12 bases not matched to a gene; V was cut back by 6 bases and J by 8 bases. CDR3 size: 14 residues. CDR1 MNHEY and CDR2 SMNVEV come from the germline V gene (reference sequence). The CDR3 is CASSELGTAVGYTF. The CDR3 DNA follows: TGTGCCAGCAGCGAACTCGGGACAGCGGTCGGCTACACCTTC.

V gene TRBV30 combines with J gene TRBJ2-7, with 8 nucleotides matching TRBD1. Per germline, CDR1 GTSNPN and CDR2 SVGIG (reference sequence). The CDR3 sequence is 12 residues long. The junction had 0 bases not matched to a gene; V was cut back by 3 bases and J by 2 bases. CDR3 in amino acids: CAWRTGAYEQYF. The CDR3 DNA follows: TGTGCCTGGAGGACAGGGGCCTACGAGCAGTACTTC.

This chain joins TRBV15 and TRBJ2-5; D call uncertain. Trimming removed 0 bases from V and 4 bases from J, with 12 bases in between. The CDR3 is 15 residues long. Per germline, CDR1 LNHNV and CDR2 YYDKDF (reference sequence). This CDR3 reads CATSREKRARETQYF. In DNA form, the CDR3 reads TGTGCCACCAGCAGAGAAAAAAGGGCCCGAGAGACCCAGTACTTC. Complete variable domain (other parts from reference TRBV15 and TRBJ2-5): DAMVIQNPRYQVTQFGKPVTLSCSQTLNHNVMYWYQQKSSQAPKLLFHYYDKDFNNEADTPDNFQSRRPNTSFCFLDIRSPGLGDTAMYLCATSREKRARETQYFGPGTRLLVL.

V usage is TRBV29-1 and J usage is TRBJ2-1; possibly TRBD2 for D (5 bases). Looked up from germline, CDR1 is SQVTM and CDR2 is ANQGSEA. There are 15 residues in the CDR3. The ends were cut back, 3 bases at V and 4 bases at J, with 16 bases in the middle. CDR3 protein: CSVDGGGVEYNEQFF. CDR3 bases: TGCAGCGTTGATGGAGGTGGAGTAGAATACAATGAGCAGTTCTTC.

CDR3 in DNA: TGTGCCAGCAGCTTATTCCCCAGCGAAGGGGGAGATACGCAGTATTTT. Protein product: CASSLFPSEGGDTQYF. This chain uses TRBV11-3 with TRBJ2-3; a possible D gene is TRBD1 (6 bases). The CDR3 spans 16 residues. In germline, CDR1 is SGHNT, CDR2 YENEEA. Deletions cut 2 bases from V and 5 bases from J, with 17 bases between.

CDR3 coding DNA: TGTGCCAGCAGCTCCGCGGCCTCAGAAAACATTCAGTACTTC. Its protein product is CASSSAASENIQYF. This sequence joins TRBV9 and TRBJ2-4; D gene ambiguous. The germline V gene encodes CDR1 SGDLS and CDR2 YYNGEE. Trimming took off 4 bases at V and 5 bases at J, with 13 bases between the two ends. This CDR3 is 14 amino acids long.

This clone was seen a few times. The CDR3 loop is CAWSSGYESPLHF. The CDR3 DNA is TGTGCCTGGAGTTCAGGGTATGAATCACCCCTCCACTTT. This chain connects TRBV30 to TRBJ1-6; TRBD1 is a possible D gene (5 bases). The CDR3 spans 13 residues. The V gene lost 2 bases and the J gene lost 10 bases, with 12 bases spanning the gap. Germline lookup yields CDR1 GTSNPN and CDR2 SVGIG (reference sequence).